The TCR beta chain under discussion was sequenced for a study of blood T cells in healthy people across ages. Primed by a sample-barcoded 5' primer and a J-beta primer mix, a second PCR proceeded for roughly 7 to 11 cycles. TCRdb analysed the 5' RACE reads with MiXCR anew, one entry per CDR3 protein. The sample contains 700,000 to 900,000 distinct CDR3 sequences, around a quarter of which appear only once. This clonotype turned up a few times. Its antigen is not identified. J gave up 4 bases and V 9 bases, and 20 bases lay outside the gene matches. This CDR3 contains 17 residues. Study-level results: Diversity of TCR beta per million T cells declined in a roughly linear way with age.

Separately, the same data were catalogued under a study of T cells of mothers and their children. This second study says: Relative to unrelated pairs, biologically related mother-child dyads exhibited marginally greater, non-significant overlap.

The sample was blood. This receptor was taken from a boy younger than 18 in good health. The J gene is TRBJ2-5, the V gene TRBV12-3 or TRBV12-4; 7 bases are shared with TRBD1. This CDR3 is CASSSGTADSGIETQYF. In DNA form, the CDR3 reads TGTGCCAGTTCTTCCGGGACAGCGGACTCCGGGATAGAGACCCAGTACTTC.